This T cell receptor (beta chain) was profiled in a study of human T cells and chemical hapten exposure. TCRdb itself ran the RACE reads through MiXCR, one entry per CDR3 protein. Here the sample spans 300,000 to 450,000 distinct CDR3 sequences, 5% to 6.5% being singletons. Time point described: pre-sensitization, week 0. Treatment noted: therapeutic diphenylcyclopropenone sensitization with weekly scalp DPC. This clonotype was observed many times. The CDR3 covers 15 residues. CDR1 and CDR2 from the germline V gene are MNHEY and SVGAGI. V lost 5 bases, J lost 4 bases, and 15 bases lay in between. The sequences come from whole blood, collected in connection with sensitization to the hapten diphenylcyclopropenone (DPC). The chain uses TRBV6-5 and TRBJ1-5; D is unresolved. The receptor comes from a woman aged 45-65 years with alopecia areata. Some clones in this sample may be carry-over from other donors' samples. CDR3 DNA sequence: TGTGCCAGCAGTCCTGACCCGACGGGTAATCAGCCCCAGCATTTT. As protein: CASSPDPTGNQPQHF.